The 21 T cell receptor beta chains reported below all come from one sample, sequenced in a study of blood T cell repertoires in COVID-19. Using immunoSEQ multiplex PCR, the repertoire was profiled, and TCRdb retains in-frame clones only, with some absent. The top ten clones hold 6.8% of a sample with roughly 220,000 clones, around 84% of them seen once. What was sequenced was PBMCs or T cells enriched from blood (not recorded which). These receptors all come from a woman aged 40 to 55 who had recovered from COVID-19.

This chain connects TRBV7-2 to TRBJ1-5, with TRBD1 matching over 11 bases. CDR1 and CDR2 from the germline V gene are SGHTA and FQGNSA. There are 19 residues in the CDR3. Trimming took 2 bases from V and 6 from J; bases not matched to a gene: 15. The CDR3 protein is CASSLRGSNRDRGFQPQHF. The CDR3 region has the DNA TGTGCCAGCAGCTTAAGGGGGTCCAATAGGGACAGGGGGTTTCAGCCCCAGCATTTT.

This clone has more than one count but fewer than ten. The chain combines TRBV28 with TRBJ2-2; D unresolved. Germline V gene sequence: CDR1 MDHEN, CDR2 SYDVKM. The CDR3 consists of 19 residues. The ends were cut back, 6 bases at V and 0 bases at J, with 23 bases in the middle. The CDR3 region is CASSYPSGSRKTNTGELFF. In DNA form, the CDR3 reads TGTGCCAGCAGCTATCCAAGTGGTAGCCGGAAAACGAACACCGGGGAGCTGTTTTTT.

This chain uses TRBV12-3 or TRBV12-4 with TRBJ2-7, with D possibly TRBD1 on 6 matching bases. Trimming removed 2 bases at V and 3 bases at J, with 8 bases between. The CDR3 extends over 13 amino acids. CDR3 amino acids: CASSLQGLYEQYF. The CDR3 nucleotides read TGTGCCAGCAGTTTACAGGGGCTCTACGAGCAGTACTTC.

V is TRBV27 and J is TRBJ1-4; D might be TRBD1 (5 bases). V lost 6 bases and J 0 bases, leaving 17 bases between the germline ends. This CDR3 contains 17 residues. Germline lookup yields CDR1 MNHEY and CDR2 SMNVEV (reference sequence). In nucleotides, the CDR3 is TGTGCCAGCAGGAAGAAACAAGGAGGGGCAACTAATGAAAAACTGTTTTTT. Its protein is CASRKKQGGATNEKLFF.

Only one count was recorded for this clone. The rearrangement links TRBV11-2 to TRBJ1-2; 8 nucleotides line up with TRBD1. J lost 8 bases, V lost 4 bases, and 6 bases had no gene match. Per germline, CDR1 SGHAT and CDR2 FQNNGV. This CDR3 spans 13 amino acids. The CDR3 here is CASSSGQGGGYTF. The CDR3 DNA follows: TGTGCCAGCAGCTCTGGACAGGGCGGAGGCTACACCTTC. Filled out from reference TRBV11-2 and TRBJ1-2, the complete variable domain reads EAGVAQSPRYKIIEKRQSVAFWCNPISGHATLYWYQQILGQGPKLLIQFQNNGVVDDSQLPKDRFSAERLKGVDSTLKIQPAKLEDSAVYLCASSSGQGGGYTFGSGTRLTVV.

The rearrangement links TRBV14 to TRBJ2-1; 11 bases line up with TRBD2. Germline CDR1 reads SGHDN; CDR2 reads FVKESK. Trimming took 4 bases from V and 6 from J; bases not matched to a gene: 11. The CDR3 loop spans 17 amino acids. The CDR3 region has the DNA TGTGCCAGCAGCCCTTACAGAGTAGCGGGAGGGGGCAATGAGCAGTTCTTC. It specifies CASSPYRVAGGGNEQFF.

This rearrangement joins TRBV11-3 to TRBJ1-1; no clear D gene. The CDR3 contains 12 residues. V lost 3 bases and J lost 8, with 10 bases in between. Germline-derived CDR1 and CDR2 are SGHNT and YENEEA. Written as DNA, the CDR3 is TGTGCCAGCAGCTTCGGACGGGAAGAAGCTTTCTTT. Its translation is CASSFGREEAFF.

The chain combines TRBV19 with TRBJ2-6, with D possibly matching TRBD2 (5 bases). V lost 3 bases and J lost 9, with 18 bases in between. The CDR3 runs 16 residues. Germline CDR1 LNHDA, CDR2 SQIVND (reference sequence). CDR3 residues: CASSIGLVNQGNVLTF. Here the CDR3 DNA reads TGTGCCAGTAGTATCGGACTGGTGAATCAAGGCAACGTCCTGACTTTC.

The sample holds one count of this clone. This chain connects TRBV5-6 to TRBJ2-5; TRBD1 is a possible D gene (5 bases). V was cut by 4 bases and J by 5 bases, with 15 bases left in between. There are 14 residues in the CDR3. CDR1 is SGHDT, CDR2 YYEEEE, per germline. The CDR3: CASSPRAGRETQYF. As DNA, the CDR3 is TGTGCCAGCAGCCCCCGGGCAGGGCGGGAGACCCAGTACTTC.

J is TRBJ2-3 and V is TRBV5-4; 10 bases agree with TRBD2. Germline V gene data show CDR1 as SGHNT and CDR2 as YYREEE (reference sequence). This CDR3 contains 16 residues. Trimming at V came to 1 base and at J to 5 bases, leaving 7 bases not matched to a gene. The CDR3 DNA reads TGTGCCAGCAGCTTGCCAGCGGGAGGGGTCCTAGATACGCAGTATTTT. It yields the protein CASSLPAGGVLDTQYF.

Only one count was recorded for this clone. This chain joins TRBV5-1 and TRBJ1-1, with TRBD1 identical over 9 bases. The germline V gene has CDR1 SGHRS and CDR2 YFSETQ. V was clipped by 4 bases and J by 2 bases; unmatched bases: 6. The CDR3 is made up of 15 amino acids. The DNA for the CDR3 is TGCGCCAGCAGCCCCGGACAGGGGATTAACACTGAAGCTTTCTTT. Its protein is CASSPGQGINTEAFF.

The rearrangement uses TRBV19 and TRBJ2-7, with 10 nucleotides matching TRBD1. The V gene end was trimmed by 1 base and the J gene end by 1 base; junction bases not matched to a gene: 1. Germline V lookup: CDR1 LNHDA, CDR2 SQIVND (reference sequence). The CDR3 has 15 amino acids. CDR3: CASSIGQGASYEQYF. The CDR3 DNA sequence: TGTGCCAGTAGTATAGGACAGGGGGCTTCCTACGAGCAGTACTTC.

The table lists this clone with many counts. This chain links TRBV9 with TRBJ1-2; D is unclear. Germline V CDR1 and CDR2: SGDLS, YYNGEE. The CDR3 is 14 amino acids. The germline V and J ends were trimmed by 6 bases and 0 bases, with 12 bases remaining between them. The CDR3: CASTTPGANYGYTF. The CDR3 nucleotides are TGTGCCAGCACCACGCCGGGAGCTAACTATGGCTACACCTTC.

This rearrangement joins TRBV7-3 to TRBJ1-1; D might be TRBD1 (5 bases). V lost 2 bases to trimming and J lost 1 base, with 8 bases between them. From germline, CDR1 is SGHTA and CDR2 FQGTGA. CDR3 length: 14 amino acids. CDR3 region: CASSLGRANTEAFF. The CDR3 DNA is TGTGCCAGCAGCTTAGGCAGGGCGAACACTGAAGCTTTCTTT.

This chain connects TRBV6-5 to TRBJ2-3; 7 positions agree with TRBD2. The CDR3 totals 15 residues. V lost 11 bases, J lost 0 bases, and 11 bases stayed unmatched. CDR1 is MNHEY and CDR2 is SVGAGI in the germline V gene. Written as DNA, the CDR3 is TGTGCCCGGGGTAGCGGGCACTTTAGCACAGATACGCAGTATTTT. This encodes CARGSGHFSTDTQYF.

The rearrangement joins TRBV5-1 to TRBJ2-2, with D perhaps matching TRBD2 (6 bases). The V gene lost 2 bases and the J gene lost 4 bases, with 12 bases spanning the gap. The germline gives CDR1 SGHRS, CDR2 YFSETQ. The CDR3 is 15 amino acids. CDR3 sequence: CASSFPGESTGELFF. The CDR3 DNA is TGCGCCAGCAGCTTCCCGGGAGAGAGCACCGGGGAGCTGTTTTTT.

This chain connects TRBV11-2 to TRBJ1-6; TRBD1 matches 8 bases. Germline V CDR1 and CDR2: SGHAT, FQNNGV. With V trimmed by 5 bases and J by 7 bases, 7 bases remained unmatched. This CDR3 is built from 15 residues. CDR3 sequence reads: CASSQTGGNNSPLHF. The CDR3 DNA sequence: TGTGCCAGCAGCCAAACAGGGGGGAACAATTCACCCCTCCACTTT.

The V and J genes are TRBV11-3 and TRBJ2-3, with 11 bases aligning to TRBD2. Trimming took 5 bases from V and 1 from J; bases not matched to a gene: 5. Per germline, CDR1 SGHNT and CDR2 YENEEA. This CDR3 has 16 amino acids. The CDR3 here is CASSPGTSGRTDTQYF. CDR3 bases: TGTGCCAGCAGCCCAGGGACTAGCGGACGCACAGATACGCAGTATTTT.

V and J are TRBV28 and TRBJ1-5; TRBD1 agrees at 7 bases. Germline V gene sequence: CDR1 MDHEN, CDR2 SYDVKM. This CDR3 is 15 amino acids long. The V segment lost 3 bases and the J segment 4 bases; nucleotides outside the gene matches: 6. DNA for the CDR3: TGTGCCAGCAGTTTTAGCAGGGGGTGGAATCAGCCCCAGCATTTT. Amino acid sequence: CASSFSRGWNQPQHF. Full variable domain (outside the CDR3, taken from reference TRBV28 and TRBJ1-5): DVKVTQSSRYLVKRTGEKVFLECVQDMDHENMFWYRQDPGLGLRLIYFSYDVKMKEKGDIPEGYSVSREKKERFSLILESASTNQTSMYLCASSFSRGWNQPQHFGDGTRLSIL.

The chain links TRBV24-1 to TRBJ2-2, with D possibly TRBD2 on 5 matching bases. V was trimmed by 1 base and J by 3 bases, leaving 14 bases between them. This CDR3 has 17 residues. Per germline, CDR1 KGHDR and CDR2 SFDVKD. The CDR3 coding sequence is TGTGCCACCAGTGATTTCAGAGGGAACTGGGACACCGGGGAGCTGTTTTTT. This codes for CATSDFRGNWDTGELFF.

This clone showed up just a few times. This rearrangement joins TRBV28 to TRBJ1-5; tentatively, D is TRBD1 (6 bases). Per the germline V gene, CDR1 is MDHEN and CDR2 is SYDVKM. V was cut by 7 bases and J by 3 bases, with 10 bases left in between. The CDR3 consists of 13 residues. CDR3 residues: CASIRGANQPQHF. The CDR3 region has the DNA TGTGCCAGCATCAGGGGTGCCAATCAGCCCCAGCATTTT.